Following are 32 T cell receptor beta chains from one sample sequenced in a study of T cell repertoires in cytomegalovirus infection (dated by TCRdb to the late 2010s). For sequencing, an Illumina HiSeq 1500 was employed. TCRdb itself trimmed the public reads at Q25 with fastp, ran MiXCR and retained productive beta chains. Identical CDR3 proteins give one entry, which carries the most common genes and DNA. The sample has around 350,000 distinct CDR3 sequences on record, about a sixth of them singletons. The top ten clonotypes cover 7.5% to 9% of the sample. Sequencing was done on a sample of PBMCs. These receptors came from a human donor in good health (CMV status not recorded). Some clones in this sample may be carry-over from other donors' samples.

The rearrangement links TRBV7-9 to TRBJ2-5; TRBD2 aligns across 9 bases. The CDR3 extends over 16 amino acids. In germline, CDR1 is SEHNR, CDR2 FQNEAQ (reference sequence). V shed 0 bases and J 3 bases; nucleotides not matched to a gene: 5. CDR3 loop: CASSLARASGEETQYF. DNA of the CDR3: TGTGCCAGCAGCTTAGCGCGGGCTAGCGGGGAAGAGACCCAGTACTTC.

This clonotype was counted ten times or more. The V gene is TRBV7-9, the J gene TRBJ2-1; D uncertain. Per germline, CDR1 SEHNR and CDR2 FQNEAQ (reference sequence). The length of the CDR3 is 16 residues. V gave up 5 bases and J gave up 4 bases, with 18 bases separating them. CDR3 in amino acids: CASSLGRASFYNEQFF. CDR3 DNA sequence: TGTGCCAGCAGCCTTGGCCGGGCTAGTTTTTACAATGAGCAGTTCTTC.

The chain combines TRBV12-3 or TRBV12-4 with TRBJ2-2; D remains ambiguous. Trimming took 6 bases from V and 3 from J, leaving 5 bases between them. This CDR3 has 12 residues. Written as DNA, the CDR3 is TGTGCCAGCAGCGCATACACCGGGGAGCTGTTTTTT. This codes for CASSAYTGELFF.

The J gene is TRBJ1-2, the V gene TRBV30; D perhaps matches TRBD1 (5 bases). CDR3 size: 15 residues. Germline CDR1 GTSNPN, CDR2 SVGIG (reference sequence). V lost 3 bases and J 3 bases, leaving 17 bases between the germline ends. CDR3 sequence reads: CAWRSTSQGDYGYTF. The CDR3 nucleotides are TGTGCCTGGAGGTCAACATCCCAGGGAGACTATGGCTACACCTTC.

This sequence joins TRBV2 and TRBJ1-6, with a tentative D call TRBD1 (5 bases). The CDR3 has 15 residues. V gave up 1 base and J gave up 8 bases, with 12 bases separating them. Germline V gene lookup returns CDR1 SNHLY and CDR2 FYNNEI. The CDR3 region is CASSEEGTLHSPLHF. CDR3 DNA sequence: TGTGCCAGCAGTGAAGAGGGGACTCTCCATTCACCCCTCCACTTT.

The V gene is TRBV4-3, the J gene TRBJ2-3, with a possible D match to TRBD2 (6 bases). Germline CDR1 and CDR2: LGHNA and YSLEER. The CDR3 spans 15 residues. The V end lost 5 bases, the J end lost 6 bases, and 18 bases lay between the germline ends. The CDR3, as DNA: TGCGCCAGCAGCTTAGGCTTGGCGGGATCGGATACGCAGTATTTT. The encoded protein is CASSLGLAGSDTQYF.

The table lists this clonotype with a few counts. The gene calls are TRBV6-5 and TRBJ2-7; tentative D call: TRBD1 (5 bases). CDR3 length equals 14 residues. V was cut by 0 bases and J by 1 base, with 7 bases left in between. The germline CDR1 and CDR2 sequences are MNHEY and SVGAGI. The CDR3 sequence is CASSYSRESYEQYF. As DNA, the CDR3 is TGTGCCAGCAGTTACTCCAGGGAATCCTACGAGCAGTACTTC.

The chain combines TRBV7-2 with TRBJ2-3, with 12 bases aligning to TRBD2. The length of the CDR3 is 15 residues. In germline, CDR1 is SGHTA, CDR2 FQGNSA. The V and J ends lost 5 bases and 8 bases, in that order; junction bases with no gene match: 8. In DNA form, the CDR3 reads TGTGCCAGCAGCATCGCTAGCGGGGGGGCGGGTACGCAGTATTTT. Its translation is CASSIASGGAGTQYF.

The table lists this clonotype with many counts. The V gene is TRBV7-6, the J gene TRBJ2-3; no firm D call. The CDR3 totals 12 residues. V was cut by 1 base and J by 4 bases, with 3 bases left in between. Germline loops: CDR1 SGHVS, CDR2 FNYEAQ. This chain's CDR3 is CASSLDPDTQYF. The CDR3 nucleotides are TGTGCCAGCAGCTTAGACCCAGATACGCAGTATTTT.

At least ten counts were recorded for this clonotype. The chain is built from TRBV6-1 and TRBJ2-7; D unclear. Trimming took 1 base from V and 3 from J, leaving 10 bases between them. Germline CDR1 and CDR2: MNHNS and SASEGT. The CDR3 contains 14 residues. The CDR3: CASSEVGRNYEQYF. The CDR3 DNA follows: TGTGCCAGCAGTGAAGTGGGCAGGAACTACGAGCAGTACTTC.

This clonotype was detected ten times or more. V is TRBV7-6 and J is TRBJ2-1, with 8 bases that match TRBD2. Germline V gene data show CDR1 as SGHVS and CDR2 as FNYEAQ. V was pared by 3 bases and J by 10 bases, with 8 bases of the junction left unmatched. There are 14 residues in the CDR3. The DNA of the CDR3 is TGTGCCAGCAGCTTTGGGAGATTAGCGGGAGAGCAGTTCTTC. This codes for CASSFGRLAGEQFF.

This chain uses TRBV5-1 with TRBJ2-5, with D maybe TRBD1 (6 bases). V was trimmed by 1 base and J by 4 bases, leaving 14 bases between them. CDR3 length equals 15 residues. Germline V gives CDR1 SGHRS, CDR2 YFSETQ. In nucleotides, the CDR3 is TGCGCCAGCAGCTTGATCCCAGGGGCCGGAGAGACCCAGTACTTC. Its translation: CASSLIPGAGETQYF.

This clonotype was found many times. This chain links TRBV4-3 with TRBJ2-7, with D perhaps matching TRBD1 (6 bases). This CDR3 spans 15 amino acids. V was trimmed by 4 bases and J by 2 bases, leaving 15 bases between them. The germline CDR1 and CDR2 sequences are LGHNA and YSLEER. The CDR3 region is CASSPARQAAYEQYF. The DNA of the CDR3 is TGCGCCAGCAGCCCCGCGCGACAGGCCGCCTACGAGCAGTACTTC.

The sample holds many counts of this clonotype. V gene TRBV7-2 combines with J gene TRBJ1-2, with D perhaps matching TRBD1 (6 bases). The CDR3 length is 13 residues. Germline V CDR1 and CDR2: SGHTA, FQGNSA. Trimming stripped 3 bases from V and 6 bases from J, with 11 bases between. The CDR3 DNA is TGTGCCAGCAGCTTCGGGGGCCTTCATGGCTACACCTTC. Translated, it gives CASSFGGLHGYTF.

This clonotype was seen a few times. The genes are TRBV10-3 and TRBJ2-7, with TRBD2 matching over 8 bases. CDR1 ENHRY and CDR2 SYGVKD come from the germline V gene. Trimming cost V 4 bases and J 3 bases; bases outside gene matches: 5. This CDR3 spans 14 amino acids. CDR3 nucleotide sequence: TGTGCCATCAGTGCACCGGGACTAGACTACGAGCAGTACTTC. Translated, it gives CAISAPGLDYEQYF.

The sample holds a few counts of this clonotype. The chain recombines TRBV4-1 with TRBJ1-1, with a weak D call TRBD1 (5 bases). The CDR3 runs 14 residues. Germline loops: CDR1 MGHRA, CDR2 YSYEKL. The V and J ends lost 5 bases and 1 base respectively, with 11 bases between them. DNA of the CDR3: TGCGCCAGCAGCGGATGGACAAAGAACACTGAAGCTTTCTTT. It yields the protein CASSGWTKNTEAFF.

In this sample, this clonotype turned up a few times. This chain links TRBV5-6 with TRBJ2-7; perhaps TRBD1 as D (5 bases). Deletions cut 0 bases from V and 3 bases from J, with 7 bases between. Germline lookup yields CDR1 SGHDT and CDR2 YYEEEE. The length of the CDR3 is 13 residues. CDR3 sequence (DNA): TGTGCCAGCAGCTTGGCAGGGCACTACGAGCAGTACTTC. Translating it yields CASSLAGHYEQYF.

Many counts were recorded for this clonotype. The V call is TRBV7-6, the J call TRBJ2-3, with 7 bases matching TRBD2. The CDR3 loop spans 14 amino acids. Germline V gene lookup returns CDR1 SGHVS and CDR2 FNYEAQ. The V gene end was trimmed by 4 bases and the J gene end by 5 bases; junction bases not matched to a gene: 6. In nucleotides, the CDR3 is TGTGCCAGCAGCTCATCAGCGGGGCTAGATACGCAGTATTTT. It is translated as CASSSSAGLDTQYF.

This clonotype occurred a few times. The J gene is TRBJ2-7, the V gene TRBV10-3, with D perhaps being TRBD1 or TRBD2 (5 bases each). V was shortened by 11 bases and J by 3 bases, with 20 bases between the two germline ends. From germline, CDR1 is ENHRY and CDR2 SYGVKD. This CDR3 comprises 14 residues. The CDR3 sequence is CAHNEGRYGYEQYF. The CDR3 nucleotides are TGTGCCCACAACGAGGGGCGCTACGGCTACGAGCAGTACTTC.

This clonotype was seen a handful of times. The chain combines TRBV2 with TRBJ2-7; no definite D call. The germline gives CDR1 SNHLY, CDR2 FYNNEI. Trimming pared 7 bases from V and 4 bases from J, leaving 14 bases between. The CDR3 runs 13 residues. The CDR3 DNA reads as TGTGCCAGCAAGAAAACGATGGGATACGAGCAGTACTTC. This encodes CASKKTMGYEQYF. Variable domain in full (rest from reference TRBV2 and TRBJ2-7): EPEVTQTPSHQVTQMGQEVILRCVPISNHLYFYWYRQILGQKVEFLVSFYNNEISEKSEIFDDQFSVERPDGSNFTLKIRSTKLEDSAMYFCASKKTMGYEQYFGPGTRLTVT.

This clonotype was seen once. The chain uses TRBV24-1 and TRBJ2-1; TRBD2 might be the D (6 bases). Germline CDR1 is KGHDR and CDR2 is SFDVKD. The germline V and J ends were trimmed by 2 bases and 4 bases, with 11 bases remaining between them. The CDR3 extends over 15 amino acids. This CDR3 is CATSDWGSGYNEQFF. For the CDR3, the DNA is TGTGCCACCAGTGATTGGGGCAGCGGGTACAATGAGCAGTTCTTC.

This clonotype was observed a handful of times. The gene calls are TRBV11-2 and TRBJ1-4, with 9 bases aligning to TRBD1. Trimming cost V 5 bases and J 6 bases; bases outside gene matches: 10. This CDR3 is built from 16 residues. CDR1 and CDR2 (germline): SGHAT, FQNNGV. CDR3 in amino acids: CASSPRPGQGHEKLFF. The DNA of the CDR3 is TGTGCCAGCAGCCCGCGCCCGGGACAGGGTCATGAAAAACTGTTTTTT.

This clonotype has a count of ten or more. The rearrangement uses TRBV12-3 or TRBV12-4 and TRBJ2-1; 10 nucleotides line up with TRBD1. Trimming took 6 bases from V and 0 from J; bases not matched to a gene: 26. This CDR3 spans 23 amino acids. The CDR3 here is CASSSIPGSGTGEGQSSYNEQFF. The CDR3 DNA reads TGTGCCAGCAGCTCAATACCAGGTTCCGGGACAGGGGAGGGACAGAGCTCCTACAATGAGCAGTTCTTC.

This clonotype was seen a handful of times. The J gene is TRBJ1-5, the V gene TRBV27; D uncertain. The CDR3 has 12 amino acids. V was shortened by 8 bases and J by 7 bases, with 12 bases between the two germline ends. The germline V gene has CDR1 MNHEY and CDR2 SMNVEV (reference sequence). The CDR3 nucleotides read TGTGCCAGCGGCAGGTTGAGACAGCCCCAGCATTTT. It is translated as CASGRLRQPQHF.

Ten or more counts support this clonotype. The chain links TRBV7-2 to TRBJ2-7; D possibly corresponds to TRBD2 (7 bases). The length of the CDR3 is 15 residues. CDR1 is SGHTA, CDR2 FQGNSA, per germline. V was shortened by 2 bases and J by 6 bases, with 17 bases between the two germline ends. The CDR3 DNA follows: TGTGCCAGCAGCTTAAGGGGGGGGGCGTTCGGCGAGCAGTACTTC. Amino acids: CASSLRGGAFGEQYF. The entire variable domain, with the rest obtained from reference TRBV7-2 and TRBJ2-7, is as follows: GAGVSQSPSNKVTEKGKDVELRCDPISGHTALYWYRQSLGQGLEFLIYFQGNSAPDKSGLPSDRFSAERTGGSVSTLTIQRTQQEDSAVYLCASSLRGGAFGEQYFGPGTRLTVT.

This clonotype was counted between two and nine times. For the CDR3, the DNA is TGTGCCAGCACCCTAGCGGGACCAGATACGCAGTATTTT. This translates into CASTLAGPDTQYF. V and J are TRBV6-2 or TRBV6-3 and TRBJ2-3; 9 bases match TRBD2. The CDR3 consists of 13 residues. CDR1 is MNHEY, CDR2 SVGEGT, per germline. Trimming removed 7 bases from V and 4 bases from J; junction bases left unmatched: 3.

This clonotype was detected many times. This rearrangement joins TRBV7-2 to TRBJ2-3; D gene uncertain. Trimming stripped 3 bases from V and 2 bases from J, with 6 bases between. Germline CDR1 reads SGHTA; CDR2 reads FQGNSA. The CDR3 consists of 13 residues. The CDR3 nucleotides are TGTGCCAGCAGCTTGCAGACCACAGATACGCAGTATTTT. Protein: CASSLQTTDTQYF.

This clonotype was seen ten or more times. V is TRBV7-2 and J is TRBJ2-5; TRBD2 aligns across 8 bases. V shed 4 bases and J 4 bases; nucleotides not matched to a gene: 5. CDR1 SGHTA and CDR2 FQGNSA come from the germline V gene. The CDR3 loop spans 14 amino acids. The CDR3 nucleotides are TGTGCCAGCAGCTCCCAGGGACTAGGAGAGACCCAGTACTTC. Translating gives CASSSQGLGETQYF.

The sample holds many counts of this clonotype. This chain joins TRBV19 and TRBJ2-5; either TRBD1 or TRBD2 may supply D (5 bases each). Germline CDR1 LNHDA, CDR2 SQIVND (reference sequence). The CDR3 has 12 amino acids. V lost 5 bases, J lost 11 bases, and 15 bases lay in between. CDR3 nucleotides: TGTGCCAGTAGTGTTTTGTCCGGGGCTCAGTACTTC. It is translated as CASSVLSGAQYF.

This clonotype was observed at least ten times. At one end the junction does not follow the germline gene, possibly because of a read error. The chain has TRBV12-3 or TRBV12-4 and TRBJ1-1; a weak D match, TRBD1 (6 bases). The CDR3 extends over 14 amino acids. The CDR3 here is CASRLGGSGTEAFF. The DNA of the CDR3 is TGTGCCAGCAGATTAGGGGGTTCTGGCACTGAAGCTTTCTTT.

The CDR3, as DNA: TGTGCCAGTAGTATCAACAGGGGACTTGAAGCTTTCTTT. Amino acids: CASSINRGLEAFF. V is TRBV19 and J is TRBJ1-1; 7 bases match TRBD1. The CDR3 is 13 residues long. CDR1 and CDR2 (germline): LNHDA, SQIVND (reference sequence). The junction had 5 bases not matched to a gene; V was cut back by 3 bases and J by 7 bases.

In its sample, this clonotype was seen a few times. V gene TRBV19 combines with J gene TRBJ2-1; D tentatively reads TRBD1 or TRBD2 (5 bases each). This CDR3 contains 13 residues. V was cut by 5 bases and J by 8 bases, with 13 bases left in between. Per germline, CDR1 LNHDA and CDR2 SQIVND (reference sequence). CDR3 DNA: TGTGCCAGTAGTCCGGGGCACTTCGATGAGCAGTTCTTC. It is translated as CASSPGHFDEQFF.